A single sample gave rise to the 18 T cell receptor beta chains below, sequenced in a study of T cell responses to AZD1222 COVID-19 vaccine. Data came from immunoSEQ multiplex PCR; TCRdb stores just in-frame clones and leaves some out. The sample shows roughly 180,000 clones, roughly 93% of them seen only once. The starting material was peripheral blood, obtained 28 days after the second dose of the MenACWY control vaccine. Receptor source: an adult who received the MenACWY meningococcal vaccine as a control.

The chain links TRBV7-2 to TRBJ1-1; D is possibly TRBD1 (5 bases). Germline V gene lookup returns CDR1 SGHTA and CDR2 FQGNSA. The CDR3 runs to 16 residues. The germline V and J ends were trimmed by 5 bases and 0 bases, with 16 bases remaining between them. The CDR3 sequence: CASSQKQVYMNTEAFF. The CDR3, as DNA: TGTGCCAGCAGCCAAAAACAGGTTTACATGAACACTGAAGCTTTCTTT.

V gene TRBV19 combines with J gene TRBJ2-2; D is perhaps TRBD1 (5 bases). The V and J ends lost 4 bases and 0 bases respectively, with 15 bases between them. This CDR3 region has 17 residues. From germline, CDR1 is LNHDA and CDR2 SQIVND (reference sequence). CDR3 DNA sequence: TGTGCCAGTAGTAATCAAGCTGGACAAACGAACACCGGGGAGCTGTTTTTT. This sequence encodes CASSNQAGQTNTGELFF.

The genes are TRBV12-3 or TRBV12-4 and TRBJ1-6; D call uncertain. This CDR3 is 13 amino acids long. Trimming removed 3 bases at V and 7 bases at J, with 7 bases between. The CDR3 DNA reads as TGTGCCAGCAGTTTGCGTGGCAATTCACCCCTCCACTTT. Its translation: CASSLRGNSPLHF.

The chain carries TRBV7-8 and TRBJ1-6, with D possibly TRBD1 on 5 matching bases. V lost 1 base to trimming and J lost 5 bases, with 9 bases between them. Germline V gives CDR1 SGHVS, CDR2 FQNEAQ. The CDR3 contains 15 residues. CDR3 nucleotides: TGTGCCAGCAGCTTAGAGGGACGGGATAATTCACCCCTCCACTTT. Translated: CASSLEGRDNSPLHF.

Only a few counts were recorded for this clone. CDR3 in DNA: TGTGCCAGCAGGGCACAGAGGTATGTAAAAGCTTTCTTT. Its translation: CASRAQRYVKAFF. This sequence joins TRBV7-2 and TRBJ1-1, with unresolved D. Germline V gene sequence: CDR1 SGHTA, CDR2 FQGNSA. V was cut by 6 bases and J by 9 bases, with 17 bases left in between. This CDR3 is built from 13 residues.

V and J are TRBV5-4 and TRBJ1-2, with 8 bases matching TRBD1. The CDR3 has 13 residues. The germline CDR1 and CDR2 sequences are SGHNT and YYREEE (reference sequence). J was trimmed by 8 bases and V by 1 base; bases with no gene match: 4. The CDR3 nucleotides read TGTGCCAGCAGCTTGCCGGACAGGGAAGGCTACACCTTC. Translated: CASSLPDREGYTF.

The chain combines TRBV21-1 with TRBJ2-3; TRBD2, the D gene given by the table, was not confirmed from the DNA. TRBV21-1 is shown as a pseudogene. CDR3 length: 16 residues. The CDR3 is CASSSLARTREDTQYF. DNA for the CDR3: TGTGCCAGCAGCAGCCTAGCGAGAACTAGGGAAGATACGCAGTATTTT.

The chain is built from TRBV4-1 and TRBJ1-2; D is undetermined. Trimming shortened V by 0 bases and J by 6 bases, and 20 bases separated the two germline ends. The V gene's germline CDR1 is MGHRA and CDR2 YSYEKL. The CDR3 sequence is 17 residues long. In DNA form, the CDR3 reads TGCGCCAGCAGCCAAGATCCCCCGGCCGGCCTCCTCCATGGCTACACCTTC. Its translation: CASSQDPPAGLLHGYTF.

J is TRBJ1-3 and V is TRBV10-2, with 8 positions matching TRBD1. V trimming: 5 bases; J trimming: 0 bases; junction bases outside the gene matches: 6. This CDR3 has 16 residues. Germline V CDR1 and CDR2: WSHSY, SAAADI. This chain's CDR3 is CASSLDRALSGNTIYF. DNA of the CDR3: TGCGCCAGCAGTTTGGACAGGGCCCTCTCTGGAAACACCATATATTTT.

This clone was counted a few times. This sequence joins TRBV5-5 and TRBJ1-2; the D is unclear. Trimming cost V 0 bases and J 4 bases, with 7 bases left between them. Germline V CDR1 and CDR2: SGHKS, YYEKEE (reference sequence). The CDR3 contains 13 residues. This CDR3 is CASSLAGSYGYTF. CDR3 nucleotides: TGTGCCAGCAGCTTGGCCGGCAGCTATGGCTACACCTTC.

The V gene is TRBV7-2, the J gene TRBJ1-2; D perhaps matches TRBD1 (5 bases). The CDR3 has 16 residues. CDR1 is SGHTA and CDR2 is FQGNSA in the germline V gene. V lost 1 base, J lost 4 bases, and 16 bases lay in between. Here the CDR3 DNA reads TGTGCCAGCAGCTTAGACCCGGTGAGCGGGACCTATGGCTACACCTTC. Translating gives CASSLDPVSGTYGYTF.

The chain joins TRBV7-9 to TRBJ1-4; TRBD1 is a possible D gene (6 bases). The CDR3 contains 14 residues. Germline-derived CDR1 and CDR2 are SEHNR and FQNEAQ (reference sequence). Trimming left V 4 bases short and J 8 bases short, with 14 bases between. For the CDR3, the DNA is TGTGCCAGCAGCTGGACAGAACCCAAAGAAAAACTGTTTTTT. Its protein product is CASSWTEPKEKLFF.

The rearrangement uses TRBV29-1 and TRBJ1-4; D gene ambiguous. The V end was cut by 6 bases, the J end by 6 bases, with 5 bases between. Per germline, CDR1 SQVTM and CDR2 ANQGSEA. This CDR3 is built from 10 residues. The CDR3, as DNA: TGCAGCGTCGGGGATGAAAAACTGTTTTTT. This sequence encodes CSVGDEKLFF.

V usage is TRBV28 and J usage is TRBJ2-7; 8 bases are a match to TRBD2. Germline CDR1 is MDHEN and CDR2 is SYDVKM. This CDR3 spans 14 amino acids. V shed 7 bases and J 4 bases; nucleotides not matched to a gene: 9. The CDR3 loop reads CASIPGGAVYEQYF. DNA of the CDR3: TGTGCCAGCATACCCGGGGGGGCCGTTTACGAGCAGTACTTC.

This clone was seen a single time. V gene TRBV19 combines with J gene TRBJ1-3, with TRBD1 as a possible D gene (6 bases). CDR1 and CDR2 from the germline V gene are LNHDA and SQIVND (reference sequence). CDR3 length: 13 residues. V shed 8 bases and J shed 4 bases, with 12 bases lying between them. The CDR3 loop is CASPGQFGNTIYF. The CDR3 DNA is TGTGCCAGTCCCGGACAGTTCGGAAACACCATATATTTT.

The V gene is TRBV4-1, the J gene TRBJ1-1, with 10 positions matching TRBD1. This CDR3 has 17 residues. Looked up from germline, CDR1 is MGHRA and CDR2 is YSYEKL. J gave up 1 base and V 4 bases, and 9 bases lay outside the gene matches. The CDR3: CASSRSPDRGTNTEAFF. The CDR3 DNA reads as TGCGCCAGCAGCCGCTCCCCGGACAGGGGGACGAACACTGAAGCTTTCTTT.

The rearrangement links TRBV18 to TRBJ1-4; D remains unclear. The germline gives CDR1 KGHSH, CDR2 LQKENI. Trimming pared 1 base from V and 5 bases from J, leaving 20 bases between. The CDR3 is 18 amino acids. The CDR3 DNA follows: TGTGCCAGCTCACCACGGAGTAGCACCCCTTTCTCCAATGAAAAACTGTTTTTT. As protein: CASSPRSSTPFSNEKLFF.

In nucleotides, the CDR3 is TGTGCCAGCAGCCCCGGGGGGGCGATTGGGCTCCACGAGCAGTACTTC. Protein: CASSPGGAIGLHEQYF. The J gene is TRBJ2-7, the V gene TRBV7-7; 8 bases map to TRBD2. The CDR3 consists of 16 residues. Germline V gene sequence: CDR1 SSHAT, CDR2 FNYEAQ (reference sequence). V trimming: 5 bases; J trimming: 5 bases; junction bases outside the gene matches: 14.